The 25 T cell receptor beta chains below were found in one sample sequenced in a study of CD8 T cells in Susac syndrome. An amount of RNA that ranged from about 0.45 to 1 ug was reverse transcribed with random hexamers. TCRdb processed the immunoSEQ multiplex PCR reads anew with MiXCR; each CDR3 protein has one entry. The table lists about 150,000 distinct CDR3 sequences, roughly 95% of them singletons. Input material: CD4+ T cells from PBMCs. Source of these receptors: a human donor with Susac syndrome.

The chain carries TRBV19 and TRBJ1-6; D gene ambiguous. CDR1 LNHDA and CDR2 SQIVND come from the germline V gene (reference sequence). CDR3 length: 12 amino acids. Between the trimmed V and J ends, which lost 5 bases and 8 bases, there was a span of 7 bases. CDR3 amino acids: CASSVADSPLHF. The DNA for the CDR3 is TGTGCCAGTAGTGTCGCAGATTCACCCCTCCACTTT.

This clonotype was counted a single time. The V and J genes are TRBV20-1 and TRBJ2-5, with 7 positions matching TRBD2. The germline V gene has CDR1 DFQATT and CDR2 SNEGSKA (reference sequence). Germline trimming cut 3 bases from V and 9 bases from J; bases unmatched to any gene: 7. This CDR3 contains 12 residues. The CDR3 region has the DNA TGCAGTGCTAGGGCGGGGGAAGGGGCCCAGTACTTC. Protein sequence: CSARAGEGAQYF.

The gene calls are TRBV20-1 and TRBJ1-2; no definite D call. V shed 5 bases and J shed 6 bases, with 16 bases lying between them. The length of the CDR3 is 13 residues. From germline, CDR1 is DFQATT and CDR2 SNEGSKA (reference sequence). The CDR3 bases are TGCAGTGCTGAACCTATGACGGAAAATGGCTACACCTTC. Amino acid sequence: CSAEPMTENGYTF.

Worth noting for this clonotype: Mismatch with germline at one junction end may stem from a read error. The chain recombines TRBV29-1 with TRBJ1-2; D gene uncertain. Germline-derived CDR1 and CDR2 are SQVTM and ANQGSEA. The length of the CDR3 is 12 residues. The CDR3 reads CSFESTHHGYTF. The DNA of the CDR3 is TGCAGCTTTGAGTCGACCCACCATGGCTACACCTTC.

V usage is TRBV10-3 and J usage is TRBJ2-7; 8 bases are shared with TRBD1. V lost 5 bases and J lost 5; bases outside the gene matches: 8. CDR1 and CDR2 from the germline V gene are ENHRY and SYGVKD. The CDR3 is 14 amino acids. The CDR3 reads CAISRTGLMDEQYF. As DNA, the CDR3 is TGTGCCATCAGTCGGACAGGGTTAATGGACGAGCAGTACTTC.

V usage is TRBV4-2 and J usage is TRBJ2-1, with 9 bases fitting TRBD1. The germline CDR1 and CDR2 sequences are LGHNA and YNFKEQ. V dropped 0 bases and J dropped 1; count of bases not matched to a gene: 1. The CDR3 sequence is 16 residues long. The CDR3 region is CASSQEGQGSYNEQFF. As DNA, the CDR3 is TGTGCCAGCAGCCAAGAGGGACAGGGATCCTACAATGAGCAGTTCTTC.

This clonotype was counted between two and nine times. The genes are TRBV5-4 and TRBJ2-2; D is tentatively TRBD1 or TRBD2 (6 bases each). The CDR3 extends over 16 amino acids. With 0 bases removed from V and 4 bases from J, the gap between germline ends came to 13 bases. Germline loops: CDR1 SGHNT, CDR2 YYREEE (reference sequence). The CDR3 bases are TGTGCCAGCAGCTTGGGCCAAGGGGGAGGCACCGGGGAGCTGTTTTTT. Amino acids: CASSLGQGGGTGELFF.

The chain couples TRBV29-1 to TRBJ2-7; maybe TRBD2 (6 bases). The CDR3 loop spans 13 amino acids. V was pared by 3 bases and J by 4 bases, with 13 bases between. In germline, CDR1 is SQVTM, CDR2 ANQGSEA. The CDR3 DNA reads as TGCAGCGTTGACACTGGGGGGAGGTACGAGCAGTACTTC. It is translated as CSVDTGGRYEQYF.

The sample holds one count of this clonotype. The CDR3 region has the DNA TGTGCCAGCTCACCACCAGGGACAACCTACGAGCAGTACTTC. It is translated as CASSPPGTTYEQYF. The chain recombines TRBV18 with TRBJ2-7, with D perhaps matching TRBD1 (6 bases). The CDR3 is 14 residues long. Germline lookup yields CDR1 KGHSH and CDR2 LQKENI. Trimming removed 0 bases from V and 2 bases from J, with 8 bases in between.

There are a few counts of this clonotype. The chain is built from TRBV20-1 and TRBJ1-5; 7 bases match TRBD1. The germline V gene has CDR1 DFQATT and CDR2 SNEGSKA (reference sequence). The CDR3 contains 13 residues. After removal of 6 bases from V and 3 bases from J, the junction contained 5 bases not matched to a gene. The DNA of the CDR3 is TGCAGTGCAGGGGGACAGTCCAATCAGCCCCAGCATTTT. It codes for CSAGGQSNQPQHF.

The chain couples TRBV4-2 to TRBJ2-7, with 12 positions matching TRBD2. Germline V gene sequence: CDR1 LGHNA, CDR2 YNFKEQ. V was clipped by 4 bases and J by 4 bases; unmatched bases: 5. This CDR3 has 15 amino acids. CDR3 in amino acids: CASSPRLAGVYEQYF. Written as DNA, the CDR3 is TGTGCCAGCAGCCCCAGACTAGCGGGGGTTTACGAGCAGTACTTC.

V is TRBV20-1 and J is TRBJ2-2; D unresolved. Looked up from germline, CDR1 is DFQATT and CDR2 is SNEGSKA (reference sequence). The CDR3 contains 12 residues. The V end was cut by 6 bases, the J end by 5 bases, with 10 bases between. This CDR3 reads CSAPLGTGELFF. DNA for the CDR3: TGCAGTGCCCCTTTAGGGACCGGGGAGCTGTTTTTT.

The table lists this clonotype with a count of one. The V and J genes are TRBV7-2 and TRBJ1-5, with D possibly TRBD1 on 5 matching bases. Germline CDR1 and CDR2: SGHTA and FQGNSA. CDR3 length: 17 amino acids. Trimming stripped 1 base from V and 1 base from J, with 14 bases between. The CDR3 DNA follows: TGTGCCAGCAGCTTAGGGTCGGCAGGGTTGAGCAATCAGCCCCAGCATTTT. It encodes CASSLGSAGLSNQPQHF.

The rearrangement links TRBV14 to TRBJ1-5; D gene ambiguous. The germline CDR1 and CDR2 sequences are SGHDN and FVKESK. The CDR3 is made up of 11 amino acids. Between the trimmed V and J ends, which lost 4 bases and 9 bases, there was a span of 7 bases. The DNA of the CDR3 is TGTGCCAGCAGCCCGTCAAGGCCCCAGCATTTT. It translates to CASSPSRPQHF. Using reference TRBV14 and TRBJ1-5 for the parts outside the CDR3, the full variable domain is EAGVTQFPSHSVIEKGQTVTLRCDPISGHDNLYWYRRVMGKEIKFLLHFVKESKQDESGMPNNRFLAERTGGTYSTLKVQPAELEDSGVYFCASSPSRPQHFGDGTRLSIL.

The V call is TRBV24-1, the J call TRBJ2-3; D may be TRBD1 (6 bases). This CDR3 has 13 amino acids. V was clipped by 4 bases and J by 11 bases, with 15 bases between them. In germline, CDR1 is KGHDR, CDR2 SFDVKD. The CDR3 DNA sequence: TGTGCCACCAGTGACTCTAAGGGACAAGGGCAGTATTTT. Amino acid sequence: CATSDSKGQGQYF.

CDR3 sequence: CASRVRTGGDEQFF. In nucleotides, the CDR3 is TGTGCCAGCAGAGTCAGGACAGGGGGTGATGAGCAGTTCTTC. The chain employs TRBV2 and TRBJ2-1, with TRBD1 identical over 10 bases. The length of the CDR3 is 14 residues. Per germline, CDR1 SNHLY and CDR2 FYNNEI. Germline trimming cut 6 bases from V and 8 bases from J; bases unmatched to any gene: 7.

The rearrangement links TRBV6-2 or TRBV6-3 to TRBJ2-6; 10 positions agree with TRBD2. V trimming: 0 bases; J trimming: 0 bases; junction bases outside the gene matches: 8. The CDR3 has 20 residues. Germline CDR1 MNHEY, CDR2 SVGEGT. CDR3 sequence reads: CASSYSSGAGGRSGANVLTF. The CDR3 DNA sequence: TGTGCCAGCAGTTACTCGAGCGGAGCGGGGGGGCGCTCTGGGGCCAACGTCCTGACTTTC.

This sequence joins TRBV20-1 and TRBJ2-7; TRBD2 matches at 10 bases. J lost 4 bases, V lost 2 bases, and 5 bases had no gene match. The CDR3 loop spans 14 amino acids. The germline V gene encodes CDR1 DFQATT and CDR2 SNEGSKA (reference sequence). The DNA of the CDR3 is TGCAGTGCTAGACTAGCGGGGGCCCCGTACGAGCAGTACTTC. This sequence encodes CSARLAGAPYEQYF.

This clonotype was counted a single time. The CDR3 nucleotides are TGCGCCACCGGGGGGGCTAGGATCGGGGAGCTGTTTTTT. Its protein product is CATGGARIGELFF. The rearrangement joins TRBV4-1 to TRBJ2-2; 8 bases map to TRBD2. After removal of 10 bases from V and 7 bases from J, the junction contained 8 bases not matched to a gene. In germline, CDR1 is MGHRA, CDR2 YSYEKL. The CDR3 is made up of 13 amino acids.

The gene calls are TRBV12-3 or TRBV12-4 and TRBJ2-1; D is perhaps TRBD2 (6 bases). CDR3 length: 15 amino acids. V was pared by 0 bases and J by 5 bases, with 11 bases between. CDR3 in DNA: TGTGCCAGCAGTTTAGCGGCGGGCGGGAACAATGAGCAGTTCTTC. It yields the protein CASSLAAGGNNEQFF.

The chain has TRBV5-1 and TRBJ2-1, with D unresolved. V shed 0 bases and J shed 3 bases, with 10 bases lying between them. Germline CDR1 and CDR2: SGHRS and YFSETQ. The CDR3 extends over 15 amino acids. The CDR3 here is CASSLASQLYNEQFF. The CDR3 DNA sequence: TGCGCCAGCAGCTTGGCCAGTCAGCTCTACAATGAGCAGTTCTTC.

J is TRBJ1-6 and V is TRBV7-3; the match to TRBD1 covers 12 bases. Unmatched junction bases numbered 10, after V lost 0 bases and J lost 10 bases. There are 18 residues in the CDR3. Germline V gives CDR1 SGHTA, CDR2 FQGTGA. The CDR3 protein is CASSLTGLPGQGASPLHF. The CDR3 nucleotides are TGTGCCAGCAGCTTAACGGGACTACCGGGACAGGGGGCATCACCCCTCCACTTT.

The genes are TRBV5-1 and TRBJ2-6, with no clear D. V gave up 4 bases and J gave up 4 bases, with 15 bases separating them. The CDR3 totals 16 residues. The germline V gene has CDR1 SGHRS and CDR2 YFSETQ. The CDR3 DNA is TGCGCCAGCAGCCCCTTGCCGTTAACCGGGGCCAACGTCCTGACTTTC. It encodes CASSPLPLTGANVLTF.

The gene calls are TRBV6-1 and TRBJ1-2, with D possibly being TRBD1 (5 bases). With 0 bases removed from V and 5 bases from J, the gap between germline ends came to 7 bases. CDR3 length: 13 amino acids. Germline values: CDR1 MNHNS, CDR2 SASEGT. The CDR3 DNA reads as TGTGCCAGCAGTGAAGCCCGGGGGTATGGCTACACCTTC. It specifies CASSEARGYGYTF.

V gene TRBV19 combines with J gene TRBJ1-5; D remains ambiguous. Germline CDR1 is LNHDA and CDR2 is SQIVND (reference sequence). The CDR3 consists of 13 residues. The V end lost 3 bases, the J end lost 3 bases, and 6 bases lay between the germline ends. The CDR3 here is CASSIALNQPQHF. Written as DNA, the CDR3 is TGTGCCAGTAGTATTGCCCTCAATCAGCCCCAGCATTTT. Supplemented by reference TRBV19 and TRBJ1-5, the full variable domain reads DGGITQSPKYLFRKEGQNVTLSCEQNLNHDAMYWYRQDPGQGLRLIYYSQIVNDFQKGDIAEGYSVSREKKESFPLTVTSAQKNPTAFYLCASSIALNQPQHFGDGTRLSIL.